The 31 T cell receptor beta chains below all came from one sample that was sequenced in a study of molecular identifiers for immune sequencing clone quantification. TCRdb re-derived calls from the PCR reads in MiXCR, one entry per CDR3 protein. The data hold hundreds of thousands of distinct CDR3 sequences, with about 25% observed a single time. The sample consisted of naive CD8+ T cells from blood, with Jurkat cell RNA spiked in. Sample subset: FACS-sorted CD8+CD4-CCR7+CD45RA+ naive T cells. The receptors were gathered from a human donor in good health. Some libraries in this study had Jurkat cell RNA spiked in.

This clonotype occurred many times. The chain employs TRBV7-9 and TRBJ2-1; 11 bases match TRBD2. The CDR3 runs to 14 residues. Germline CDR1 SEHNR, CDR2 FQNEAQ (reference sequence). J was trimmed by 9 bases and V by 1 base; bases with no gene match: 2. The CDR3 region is CASSLDGLAGEQFF. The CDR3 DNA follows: TGTGCCAGCAGCTTAGACGGACTAGCGGGTGAGCAGTTCTTC. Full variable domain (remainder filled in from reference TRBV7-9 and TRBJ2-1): DTGVSQNPRHKITKRGQNVTFRCDPISEHNRLYWYRQTLGQGPEFLTYFQNEAQLEKSRLLSDRFSAERPKGSFSTLEIQRTEQGDSAMYLCASSLDGLAGEQFFGPGTRLTVL.

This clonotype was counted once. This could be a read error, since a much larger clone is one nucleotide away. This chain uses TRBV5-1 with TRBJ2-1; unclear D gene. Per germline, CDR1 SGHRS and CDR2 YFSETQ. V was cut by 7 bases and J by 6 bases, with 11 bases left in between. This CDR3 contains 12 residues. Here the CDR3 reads CASGSVGNEQFF. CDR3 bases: TGCGCCAGCGGCTCGGTGGGCAATGAGCAGTTCTTC.

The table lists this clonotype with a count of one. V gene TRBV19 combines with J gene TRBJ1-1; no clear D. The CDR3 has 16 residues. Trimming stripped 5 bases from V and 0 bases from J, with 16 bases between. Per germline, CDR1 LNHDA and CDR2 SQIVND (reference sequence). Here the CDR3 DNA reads TGTGCCAGTAGTTGGCGATCAGGTTCCATGAACACTGAAGCTTTCTTT. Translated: CASSWRSGSMNTEAFF.

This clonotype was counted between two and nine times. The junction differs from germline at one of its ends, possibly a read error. CDR3 coding DNA: TGCAGCGTTCCGACAGGGAGTACTGAAGCTCTCTTT. Translating it yields CSVPTGSTEALF. The V and J genes are TRBV29-1 and TRBJ1-1, with 7 bases aligning to TRBD1. The CDR3 contains 12 residues. Germline lookup yields CDR1 SQVTM and CDR2 ANQGSEA.

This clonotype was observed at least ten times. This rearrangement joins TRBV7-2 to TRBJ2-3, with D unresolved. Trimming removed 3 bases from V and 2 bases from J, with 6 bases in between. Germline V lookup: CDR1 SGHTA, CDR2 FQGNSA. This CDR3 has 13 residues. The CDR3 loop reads CASSLVHTDTQYF. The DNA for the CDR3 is TGTGCCAGCAGCTTGGTTCACACAGATACGCAGTATTTT.

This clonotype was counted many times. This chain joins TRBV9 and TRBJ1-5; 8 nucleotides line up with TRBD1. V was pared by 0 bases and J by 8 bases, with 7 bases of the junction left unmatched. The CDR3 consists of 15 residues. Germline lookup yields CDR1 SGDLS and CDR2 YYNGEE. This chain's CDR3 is CASSVDGSGGKPQHF. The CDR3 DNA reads TGTGCCAGCAGCGTAGATGGGTCAGGGGGCAAGCCCCAGCATTTT.

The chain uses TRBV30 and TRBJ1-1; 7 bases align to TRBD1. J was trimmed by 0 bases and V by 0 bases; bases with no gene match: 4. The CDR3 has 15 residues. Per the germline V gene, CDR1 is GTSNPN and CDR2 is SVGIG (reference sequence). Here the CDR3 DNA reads TGTGCCTGGAGTGTTGGGACAGCCATGAACACTGAAGCTTTCTTT. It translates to CAWSVGTAMNTEAFF.

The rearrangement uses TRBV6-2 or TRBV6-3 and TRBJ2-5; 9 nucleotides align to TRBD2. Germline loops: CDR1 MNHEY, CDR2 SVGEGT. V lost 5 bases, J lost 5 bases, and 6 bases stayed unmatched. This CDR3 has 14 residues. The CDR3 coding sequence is TGTGCCAGCAGTCCCGGGACTAGCTGGGAGACCCAGTACTTC. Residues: CASSPGTSWETQYF.

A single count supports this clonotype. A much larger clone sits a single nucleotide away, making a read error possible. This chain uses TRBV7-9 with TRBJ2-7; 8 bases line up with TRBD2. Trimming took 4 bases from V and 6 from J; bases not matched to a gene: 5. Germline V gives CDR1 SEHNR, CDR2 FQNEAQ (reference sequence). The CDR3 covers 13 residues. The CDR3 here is CASSSSGRVEQYF. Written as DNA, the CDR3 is TGTGCCAGCAGCTCAAGCGGGAGAGTCGAGCAGTACTTC.

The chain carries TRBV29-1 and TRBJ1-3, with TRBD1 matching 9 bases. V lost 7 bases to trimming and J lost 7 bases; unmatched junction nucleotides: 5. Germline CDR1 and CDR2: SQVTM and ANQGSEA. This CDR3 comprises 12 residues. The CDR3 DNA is TGCAGCGCAAGGACAGGGGTGAACACCATATATTTT. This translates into CSARTGVNTIYF.

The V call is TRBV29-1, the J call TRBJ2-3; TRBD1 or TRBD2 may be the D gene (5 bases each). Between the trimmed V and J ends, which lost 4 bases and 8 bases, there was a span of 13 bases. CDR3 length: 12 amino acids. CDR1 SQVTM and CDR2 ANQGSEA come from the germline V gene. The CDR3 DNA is TGCAGCGTTGTGACGGGTGGGGGTACGCAGTATTTT. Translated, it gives CSVVTGGGTQYF.

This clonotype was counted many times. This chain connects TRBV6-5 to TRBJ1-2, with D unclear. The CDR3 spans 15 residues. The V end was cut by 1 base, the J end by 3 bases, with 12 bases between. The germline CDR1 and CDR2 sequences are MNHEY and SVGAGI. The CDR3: CASSYLTSSYYGYTF. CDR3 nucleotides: TGTGCCAGCAGTTACTTGACAAGTTCGTACTATGGCTACACCTTC.

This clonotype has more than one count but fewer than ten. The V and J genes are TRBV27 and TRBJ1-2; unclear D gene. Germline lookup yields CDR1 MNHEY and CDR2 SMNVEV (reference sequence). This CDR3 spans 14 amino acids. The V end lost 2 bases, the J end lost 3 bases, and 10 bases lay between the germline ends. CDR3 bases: TGTGCCAGCAGTTTACAGGAGGTCGACTATGGCTACACCTTC. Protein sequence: CASSLQEVDYGYTF.

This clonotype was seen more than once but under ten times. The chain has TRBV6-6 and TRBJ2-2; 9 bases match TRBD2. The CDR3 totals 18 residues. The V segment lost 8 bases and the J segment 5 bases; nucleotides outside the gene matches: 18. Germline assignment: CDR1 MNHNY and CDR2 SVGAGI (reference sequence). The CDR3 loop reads CASPPSPIAGVGTGELFF. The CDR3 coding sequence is TGTGCCAGCCCACCATCCCCTATAGCGGGAGTGGGGACCGGGGAGCTGTTTTTT.

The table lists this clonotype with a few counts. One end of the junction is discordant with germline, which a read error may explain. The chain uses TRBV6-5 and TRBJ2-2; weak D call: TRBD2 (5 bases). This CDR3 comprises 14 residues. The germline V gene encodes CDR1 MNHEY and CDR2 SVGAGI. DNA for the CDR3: TGTGCCAGCAGTTACGGGATCTACACCGGGGAGCCGTTTTTT. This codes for CASSYGIYTGEPFF.

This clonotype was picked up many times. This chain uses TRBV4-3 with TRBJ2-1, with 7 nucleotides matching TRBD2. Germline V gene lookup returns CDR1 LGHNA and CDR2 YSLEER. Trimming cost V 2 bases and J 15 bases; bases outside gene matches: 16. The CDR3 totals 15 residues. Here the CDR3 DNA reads TGCGCCAGCAGCCAAATTCCACCCACTAGCGCCGGTGCGTTCTTC. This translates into CASSQIPPTSAGAFF.

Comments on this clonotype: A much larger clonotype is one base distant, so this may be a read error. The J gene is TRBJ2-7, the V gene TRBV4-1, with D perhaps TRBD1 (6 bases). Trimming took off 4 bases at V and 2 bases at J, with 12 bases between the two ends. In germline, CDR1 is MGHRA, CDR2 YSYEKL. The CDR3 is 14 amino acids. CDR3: CASSRGTPAYEQYF. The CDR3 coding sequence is TGCGCCAGCAGCCGAGGGACACCGGCCTACGAGCAGTACTTC.

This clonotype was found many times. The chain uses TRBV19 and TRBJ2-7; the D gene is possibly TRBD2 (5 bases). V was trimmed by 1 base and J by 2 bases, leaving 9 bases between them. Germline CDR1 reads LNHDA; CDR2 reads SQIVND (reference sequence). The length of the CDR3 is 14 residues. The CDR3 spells CASSIGMGAYEQYF. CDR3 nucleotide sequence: TGTGCCAGTAGTATAGGAATGGGAGCCTACGAGCAGTACTTC.

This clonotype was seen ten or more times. CDR3: CASSYEALSTDTQYF. In nucleotides, the CDR3 is TGTGCCAGCAGTTATGAGGCGTTGAGCACAGATACGCAGTATTTT. This chain joins TRBV6-2 or TRBV6-3 and TRBJ2-3, with D hard to call. Germline V CDR1 and CDR2: MNHEY, SVGEGT. The CDR3 sequence is 15 residues long. Trimming cost V 3 bases and J 0 bases, with 10 bases left between them.

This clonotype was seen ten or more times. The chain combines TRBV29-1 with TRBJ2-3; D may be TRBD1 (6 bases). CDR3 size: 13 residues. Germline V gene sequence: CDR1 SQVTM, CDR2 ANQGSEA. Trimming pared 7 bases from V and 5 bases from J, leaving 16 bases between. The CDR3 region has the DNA TGCAGCGCCATGAACAGGGTTCAAGATACGCAGTATTTT. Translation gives CSAMNRVQDTQYF.

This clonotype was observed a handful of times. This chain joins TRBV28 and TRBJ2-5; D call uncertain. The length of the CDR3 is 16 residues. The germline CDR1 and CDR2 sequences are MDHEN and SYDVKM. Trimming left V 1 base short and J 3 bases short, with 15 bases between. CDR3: CASSLSRVARKETQYF. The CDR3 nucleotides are TGTGCCAGCAGTTTATCTCGGGTTGCCAGAAAAGAGACCCAGTACTTC.

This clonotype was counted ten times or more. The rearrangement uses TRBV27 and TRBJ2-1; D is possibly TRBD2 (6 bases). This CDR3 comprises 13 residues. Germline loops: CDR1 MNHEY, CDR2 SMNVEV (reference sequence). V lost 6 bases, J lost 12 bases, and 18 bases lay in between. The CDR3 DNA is TGTGCCAGCAGCCCTGGGACTGCCGTTGTGCAGTTCTTC. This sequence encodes CASSPGTAVVQFF.

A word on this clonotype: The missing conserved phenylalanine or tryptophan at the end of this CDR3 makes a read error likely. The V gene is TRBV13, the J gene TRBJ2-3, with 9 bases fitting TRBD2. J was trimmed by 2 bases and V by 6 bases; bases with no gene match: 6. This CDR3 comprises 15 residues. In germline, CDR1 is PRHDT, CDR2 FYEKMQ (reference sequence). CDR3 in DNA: TGTGCCAGCAGTATTAGCGGGGGCACCACAGATACGCAGTATTTG. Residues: CASSISGGTTDTQYL.

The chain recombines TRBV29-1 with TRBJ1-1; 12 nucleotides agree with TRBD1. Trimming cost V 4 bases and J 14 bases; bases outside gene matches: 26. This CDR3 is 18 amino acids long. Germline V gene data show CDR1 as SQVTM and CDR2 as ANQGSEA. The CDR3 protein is CSVVGTGGKTDLNTEEFF. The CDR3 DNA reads TGCAGCGTTGTGGGGACAGGGGGCAAAACGGACCTGAACACTGAAGAGTTCTTT. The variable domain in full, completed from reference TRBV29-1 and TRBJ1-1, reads SAVISQKPSRDICQRGTSLTIQCQVDSQVTMMFWYRQQPGQSLTLIATANQGSEATYESGFVIDKFPISRPNLTFSTLTVSNMSPEDSSIYLCSVVGTGGKTDLNTEEFFGQGTRLTVV.

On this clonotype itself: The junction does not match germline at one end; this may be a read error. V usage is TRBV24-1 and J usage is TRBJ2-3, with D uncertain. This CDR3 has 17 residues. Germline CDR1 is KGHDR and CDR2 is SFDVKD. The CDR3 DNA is TGTGCCACCGGTGATTCCCCCCTCATGAGCGTCACAGATACGCAGTATTTT. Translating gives CATGDSPLMSVTDTQYF.

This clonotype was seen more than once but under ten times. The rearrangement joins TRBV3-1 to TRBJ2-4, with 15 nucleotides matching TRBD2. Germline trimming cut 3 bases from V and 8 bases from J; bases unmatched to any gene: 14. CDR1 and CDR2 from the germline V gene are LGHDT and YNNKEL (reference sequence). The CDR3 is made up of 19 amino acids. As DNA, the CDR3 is TGTGCCAGCAGCCAGGGACAGGGACTAGCGGGGGGCTTTGGATACATTCAGTACTTC. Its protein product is CASSQGQGLAGGFGYIQYF.

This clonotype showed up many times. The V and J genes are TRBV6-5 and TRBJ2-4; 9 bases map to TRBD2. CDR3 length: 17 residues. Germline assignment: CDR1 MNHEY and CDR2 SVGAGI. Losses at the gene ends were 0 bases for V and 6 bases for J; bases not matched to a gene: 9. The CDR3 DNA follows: TGTGCCAGCAGTTACTCGGCGGGGGGGCCATGGGGAAACATTCAGTACTTC. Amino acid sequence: CASSYSAGGPWGNIQYF.

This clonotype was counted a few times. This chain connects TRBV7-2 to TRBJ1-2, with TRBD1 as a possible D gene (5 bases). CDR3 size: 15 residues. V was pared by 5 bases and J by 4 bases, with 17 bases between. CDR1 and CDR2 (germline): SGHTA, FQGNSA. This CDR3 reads CASSPPGDSGYGYTF. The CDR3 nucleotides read TGTGCCAGCAGCCCGCCCGGGGACTCCGGCTATGGCTACACCTTC.

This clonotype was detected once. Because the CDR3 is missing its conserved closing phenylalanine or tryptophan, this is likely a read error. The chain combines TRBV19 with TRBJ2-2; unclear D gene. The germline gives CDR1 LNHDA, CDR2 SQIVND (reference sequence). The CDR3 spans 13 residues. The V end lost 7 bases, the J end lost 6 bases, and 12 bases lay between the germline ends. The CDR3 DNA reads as TGTGCCAGTACCCTCCCGGTTTCCGGGGAGCTGTTTTCT. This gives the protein CASTLPVSGELFS.

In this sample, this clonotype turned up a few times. The CDR3 coding sequence is TGTGCCAGCAACCCCGGACAGAGCTCCTACGAGCAGTACTTC. As protein: CASNPGQSSYEQYF. The chain couples TRBV5-8 to TRBJ2-7, with TRBD1 as a possible D gene (6 bases). The ends were cut back, 6 bases at V and 0 bases at J, with 13 bases in the middle. The CDR3 loop spans 14 amino acids. Germline V gene sequence: CDR1 SGHTS, CDR2 YDEGEE.

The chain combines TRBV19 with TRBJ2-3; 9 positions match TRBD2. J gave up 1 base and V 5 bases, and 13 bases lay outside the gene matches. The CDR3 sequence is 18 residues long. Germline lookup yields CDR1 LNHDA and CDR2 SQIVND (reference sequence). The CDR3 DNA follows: TGTGCCAGTAGTCAACCAAAGCCTTGGACTAGCGGCACAGATACGCAGTATTTT. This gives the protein CASSQPKPWTSGTDTQYF.